The rows below give T cell receptor beta chains drawn from one sample of a study of identical twins. TCRdb reprocessed the 5' RACE reads with MiXCR, giving one entry per CDR3 protein. In the table there are under 900,000 distinct CDR3 sequences, approximately 13% of which are singletons. This same sample was also taken into another study, of yellow fever vaccine responses in identical twins.

Sequenced: PBMCs. Every receptor here comes from a woman aged 18-35 years in good health. Each CDR3 is given with its conserved first and last residue. A D gene is named only where the DNA matches it firmly. Rows give clone size only sometimes, using once, few, many, or a class for an expanded clone.

d_gene	v_gene	abundance	j_gene	CDR3nt	CDR3aa
TRBD1	TRBV5-6	-	TRBJ1-2	TGTGCCAGCAGCTACTGGGACAGGGGGTATGGCTACACCTTC	CASSYWDRGYGYTF
-	TRBV20-1	few	TRBJ2-2	TGCAGTGCTAGAGATTTCGTGACCGGGGAGCTGTTTTTT	CSARDFVTGELFF
TRBD1	TRBV15	many	TRBJ1-5	TGTGCCACCAGCCCCGACAGGGGAGGCAATCAGCCCCAGCATTTT	CATSPDRGGNQPQHF
-	TRBV6-5	few	TRBJ1-2	TGTGCCAGCAGTTACTTGGCAGAAACTAACTATGGCTACACCTTC	CASSYLAETNYGYTF
TRBD2	TRBV5-4	-	TRBJ2-1	TGTGCCAGCAGCTTGGTCGCGACTAGCGGGGGGGCCAAGCAGTTCTTC	CASSLVATSGGAKQFF
TRBD2	TRBV2	many	TRBJ2-7	TGTGCCAGCAACTCTCTAGCGGGAGGCTCCTACGAGCAGTACTTC	CASNSLAGGSYEQYF
-	TRBV2	-	TRBJ1-1	TGTGCCAGCAGTGAATGGGGTCTGGCTGAAGCTTTCTTT	CASSEWGLAEAFF
-	TRBV2	-	TRBJ2-5	TGTGCCAGCAGTGTTAGCGGACTTCTACAAGAGACCCAGTACTTC	CASSVSGLLQETQYF
-	TRBV20-1	-	TRBJ1-1	TGCAGTGCTCCAGGGAATTCTGAAGCTTTCTTT	CSAPGNSEAFF
TRBD1	TRBV29-1	many	TRBJ2-1	TGCAGCGTGGAGGGGGGGACAGGGTTGTATGAGCAGTTCTTC	CSVEGGTGLYEQFF
TRBD1	TRBV5-1	many	TRBJ1-1	TGTGCCAGCAGTCTCGGAGGGACAGGCAACACTGAAGCTTTCTTT	CASSLGGTGNTEAFF
-	TRBV7-2	many	TRBJ1-1	TGTGCCAGCAGCTTGACAGTCATGAACACTGAAGCTTTCTTT	CASSLTVMNTEAFF
-	TRBV5-1	-	TRBJ1-1	TGCGCCAGCAGCTTGAATGAGGGGAACACTGAAGCTTTCTTT	CASSLNEGNTEAFF
TRBD2	TRBV5-1	few	TRBJ2-1	TGCGCCAGCAGCTTTGGCGGGGGGGAGTATGAGCAGTTCTTC	CASSFGGGEYEQFF
-	TRBV6-5	few	TRBJ2-7	TGTGCCAGCAGTTACTCGATGAACGAGCAGTACTTC	CASSYSMNEQYF
-	TRBV12-3/TRBV12-4	-	TRBJ2-2	TGTGCCAGCAGTTTGTGGGCCAACACCGGGGAGCTGTTTTTT	CASSLWANTGELFF
-	TRBV7-2	few	TRBJ2-1	TGTGCCAGCAGCTTAGACGGGAAGGAGTTCTTC	CASSLDGKEFF
-	TRBV21-1	-	TRBJ2-5	TGTGCCAGCAGCGGTTGCAGCCAAGAGACCCAGTACTTC	CASSGCSQETQYF
-	TRBV5-1	few	TRBJ1-2	TGCGCCAGCAGCTTGGCCGTAGGGTTTAACTATGGCTACACCTTC	CASSLAVGFNYGYTF
TRBD2	TRBV2	few	TRBJ2-7	TGTGCCAGCAGATCCTTGACCGGGACTAGTGCTACTCGGCAGTACTTC	CASRSLTGTSATRQYF
-	TRBV12-3/TRBV12-4	many	TRBJ1-2	TGTGCCAGCAGCCGCCGGACCCTAGCTAACTATGGCTACACCTTC	CASSRRTLANYGYTF
TRBD1	TRBV29-1	few	TRBJ2-2	TGCAGCGGCGGACAGGGTGGTGGGGAGCTGTTTTTT	CSGGQGGGELFF
-	TRBV3-1	-	TRBJ2-3	TGTGCCAGCAGCCAAGAAGTAAGAGGGGGCACAGATACGCAGTATTTT	CASSQEVRGGTDTQYF
-	TRBV19	few	TRBJ2-6	TGTGCCAGTATTCCGGGGGGCTACTCTGGGGCCAACGTCCTGACTTTC	CASIPGGYSGANVLTF
-	TRBV10-3	-	TRBJ1-4	TGTGCCATCAGTGAGTCGAGTGTCGGGGAAAAACTGTTTTTT	CAISESSVGEKLFF
-	TRBV11-2	-	TRBJ2-3	TGTGCCAGCAGCTTAGAAGCCTACGGCCTACACACAGATACGCAGTATTTT	CASSLEAYGLHTDTQYF
-	TRBV6-6	few	TRBJ1-4	TGTGCCAGCAGTTCGGGACACAATGAAAAACTGTTTTTT	CASSSGHNEKLFF
TRBD1	TRBV28	few	TRBJ2-7	TGTGCCACGACAGGGCCCTTGTGGTACGAGCAGTACTTC	CATTGPLWYEQYF
-	TRBV6-5	-	TRBJ2-4	TGTGCCAGCAGTACTCGTTTCCGCGACATTCAGTACTTC	CASSTRFRDIQYF
TRBD2	TRBV6-5	few	TRBJ2-5	TGTGCCAGCAGTTACGGGACTAGCGGGGACTATGGGGAGACCCAGTACTTC	CASSYGTSGDYGETQYF
-	TRBV9	many	TRBJ1-6	TGTGCCAGCAGCGAGTTCGGAGGGACTAATTCACCCCTCCACTTT	CASSEFGGTNSPLHF
-	TRBV12-3/TRBV12-4	many	TRBJ2-3	TGTGCCAGCAGCCGACAGGCCCCCCCCGCAGATACGCAGTATTTT	CASSRQAPPADTQYF
-	TRBV19	-	TRBJ2-1	TGTGCCAGTAGTATCGTCCCCGCCTATGAGCAGTTCTTC	CASSIVPAYEQFF